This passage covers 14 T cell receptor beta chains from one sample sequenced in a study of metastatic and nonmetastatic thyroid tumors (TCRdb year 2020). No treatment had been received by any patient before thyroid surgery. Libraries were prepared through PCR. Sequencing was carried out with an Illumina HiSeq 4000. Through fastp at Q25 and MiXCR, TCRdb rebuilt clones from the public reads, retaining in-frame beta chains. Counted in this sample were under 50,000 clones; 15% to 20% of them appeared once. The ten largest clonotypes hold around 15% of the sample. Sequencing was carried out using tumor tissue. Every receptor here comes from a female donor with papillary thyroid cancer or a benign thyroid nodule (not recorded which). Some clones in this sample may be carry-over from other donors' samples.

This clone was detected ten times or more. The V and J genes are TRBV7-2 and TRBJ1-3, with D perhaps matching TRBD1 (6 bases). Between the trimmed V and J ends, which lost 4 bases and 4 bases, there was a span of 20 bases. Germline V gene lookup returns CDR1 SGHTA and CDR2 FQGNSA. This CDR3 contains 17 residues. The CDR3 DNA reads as TGTGCCAGCAGCTATTCAGGGGCCTTAACCGGAGGAAACACCATATATTTT. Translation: CASSYSGALTGGNTIYF.

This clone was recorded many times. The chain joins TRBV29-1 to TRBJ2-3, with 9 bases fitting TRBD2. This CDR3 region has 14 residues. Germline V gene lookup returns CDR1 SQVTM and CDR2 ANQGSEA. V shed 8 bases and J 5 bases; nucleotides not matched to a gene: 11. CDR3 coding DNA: TGCAGCACCCGGACTAGCGTGCAGAGAGATACGCAGTATTTT. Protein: CSTRTSVQRDTQYF.

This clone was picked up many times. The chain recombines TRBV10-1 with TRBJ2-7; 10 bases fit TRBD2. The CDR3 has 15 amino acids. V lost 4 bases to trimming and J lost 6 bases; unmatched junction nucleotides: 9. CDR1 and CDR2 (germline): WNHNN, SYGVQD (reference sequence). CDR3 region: CASSVQRGGLGEQYF. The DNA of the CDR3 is TGCGCCAGCAGTGTCCAGCGGGGGGGCCTCGGCGAGCAGTACTTC.

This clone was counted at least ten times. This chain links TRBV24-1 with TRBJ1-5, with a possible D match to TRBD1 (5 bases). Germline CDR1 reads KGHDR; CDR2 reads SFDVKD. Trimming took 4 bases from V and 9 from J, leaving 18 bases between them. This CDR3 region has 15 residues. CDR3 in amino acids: CATSEAGTGLGPQHF. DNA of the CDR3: TGTGCCACCAGTGAAGCGGGGACGGGCCTTGGGCCCCAGCATTTT.

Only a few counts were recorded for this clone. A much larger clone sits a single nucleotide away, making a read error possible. Here the CDR3 reads CAISEGGCFTGELFF. CDR3 nucleotide sequence: TGTGCCATCAGTGAAGGGGGATGCTTCACCGGGGAGCTGTTTTTT. This chain joins TRBV10-3 and TRBJ2-2; possible D gene TRBD1, 6 bases. With 3 bases removed from V and 4 bases from J, the gap between germline ends came to 12 bases. The CDR3 is made up of 15 amino acids. In germline, CDR1 is ENHRY, CDR2 SYGVKD.

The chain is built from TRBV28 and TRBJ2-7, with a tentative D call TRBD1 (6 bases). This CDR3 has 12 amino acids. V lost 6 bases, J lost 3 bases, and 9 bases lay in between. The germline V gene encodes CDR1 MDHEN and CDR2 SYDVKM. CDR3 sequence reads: CASSQGSYEQYF. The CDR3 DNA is TGTGCCAGCAGCCAGGGGAGCTACGAGCAGTACTTC.

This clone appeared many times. The CDR3 coding sequence is TGTGCCAGCTCACCAGCAAACCAGGGGAGAAACACCATATATTTT. This sequence encodes CASSPANQGRNTIYF. The chain combines TRBV18 with TRBJ1-3; D is possibly TRBD1 (6 bases). The CDR3 spans 15 residues. Germline V gives CDR1 KGHSH, CDR2 LQKENI. Trimming took 2 bases from V and 5 from J, leaving 13 bases between them.

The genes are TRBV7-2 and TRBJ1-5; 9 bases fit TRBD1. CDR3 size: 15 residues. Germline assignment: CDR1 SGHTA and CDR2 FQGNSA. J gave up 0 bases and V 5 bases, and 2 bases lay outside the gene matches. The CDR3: CASSGGQGSNQPQHF. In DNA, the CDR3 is TGTGCCAGCAGCGGGGGACAGGGTAGCAATCAGCCCCAGCATTTT.

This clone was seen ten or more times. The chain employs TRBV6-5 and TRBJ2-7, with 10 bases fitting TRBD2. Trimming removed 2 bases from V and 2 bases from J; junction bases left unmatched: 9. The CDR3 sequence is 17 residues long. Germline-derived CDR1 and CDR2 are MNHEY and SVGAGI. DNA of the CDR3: TGTGCCAGCAGTTACAAGGCTAGCGGGAGATGGGCCTACGAGCAGTACTTC. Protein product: CASSYKASGRWAYEQYF.

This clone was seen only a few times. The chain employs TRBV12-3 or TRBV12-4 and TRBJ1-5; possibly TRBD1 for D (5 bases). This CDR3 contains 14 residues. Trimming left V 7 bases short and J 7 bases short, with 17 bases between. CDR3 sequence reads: CASIHGGVGQPQHF. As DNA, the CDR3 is TGTGCCAGCATTCATGGGGGAGTAGGGCAGCCCCAGCATTTT.

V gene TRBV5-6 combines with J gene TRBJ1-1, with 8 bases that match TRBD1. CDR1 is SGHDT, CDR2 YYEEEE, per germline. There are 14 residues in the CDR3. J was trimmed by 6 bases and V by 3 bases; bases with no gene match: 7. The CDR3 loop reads CASSSGQGIAEAFF. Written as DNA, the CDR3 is TGTGCCAGCAGCTCCGGACAGGGAATCGCTGAAGCTTTCTTT.

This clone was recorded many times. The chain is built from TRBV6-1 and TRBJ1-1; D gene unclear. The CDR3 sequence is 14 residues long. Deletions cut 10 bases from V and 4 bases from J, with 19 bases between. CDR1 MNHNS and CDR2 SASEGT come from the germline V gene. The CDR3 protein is CATLLGGRATEAFF. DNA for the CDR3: TGTGCCACCCTATTGGGAGGCCGGGCCACTGAAGCTTTCTTT.

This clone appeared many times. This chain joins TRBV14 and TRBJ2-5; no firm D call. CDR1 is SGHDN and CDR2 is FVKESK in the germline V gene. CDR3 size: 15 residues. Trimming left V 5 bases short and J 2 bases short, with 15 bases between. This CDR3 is CASSSLGLGQETQYF. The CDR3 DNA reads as TGTGCCAGCAGCTCCCTTGGGTTAGGGCAAGAGACCCAGTACTTC.

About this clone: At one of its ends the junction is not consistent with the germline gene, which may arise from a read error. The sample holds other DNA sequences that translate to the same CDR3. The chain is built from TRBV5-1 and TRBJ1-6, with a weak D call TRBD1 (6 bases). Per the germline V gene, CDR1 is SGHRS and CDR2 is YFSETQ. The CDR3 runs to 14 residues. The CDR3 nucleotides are TGCGCCAGCAGTTATGGACAGTATAATTCACCCCTACACTTC. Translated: CASSYGQYNSPLHF. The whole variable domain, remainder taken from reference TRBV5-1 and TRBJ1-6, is KAGVTQTPRYLIKTRGQQVTLSCSPISGHRSVSWYQQTPGQGLQFLFEYFSETQRNKGNFPGRFSGRQFSNSRSEMNVSTLELGDSALYLCASSYGQYNSPLHFGNGTRLTVT.